This T cell receptor beta chain appears in the sequencing data of a study of cytotoxic CD8 clonotypes in ibrutinib-treated CLL. The repertoire was sequenced with immunoSEQ multiplex PCR; TCRdb's copy has only in-frame clones and lacks some. The sample includes some 200,000 clones, roughly three quarters seen only once; the top ten take about an eighth. The clonotype originates from a human donor with chronic lymphocytic leukemia. The source material was PBMCs, sampled after 12 months of ibrutinib treatment.

CDR3 residues: CASSLDGTNTEAFF. The CDR3 region has the DNA TGTGCCAGCAGCTTGGACGGGACGAACACTGAAGCTTTCTTT. The chain recombines TRBV5-4 with TRBJ1-1, with D possibly matching TRBD1 (5 bases). The V gene's germline CDR1 is SGHNT and CDR2 YYREEE (reference sequence). The CDR3 extends over 14 amino acids. Between the trimmed V and J ends, which lost 0 bases and 1 base, there was a span of 7 bases. Filled out from reference TRBV5-4 and TRBJ1-1, the complete variable domain reads ETGVTQSPTHLIKTRGQQVTLRCSSQSGHNTVSWYQQALGQGPQFIFQYYREEENGRGNFPPRFSGLQFPNYSSELNVNALELDDSALYLCASSLDGTNTEAFFGQGTRLTVV.